The 10 T cell receptor beta chains presented below share a single source sample, sequenced in a study of T cells in Graves' hyperthyroidism and ophthalmopathy. Researchers took RNA transcripts and amplified the TCR beta CDR3 regions from them. TCR CDR3 underwent first-round RT-PCR with the HTBI primer set. Via MiXCR, TCRdb re-called the multiplex PCR reads, giving one row per CDR3 protein. The profile shows 370,000 or so distinct CDR3 sequences, about a sixth of them singletons. Sequencing was carried out using blood. These receptor sequences come from a young woman with Graves' hyperthyroidism that later progressed to Graves' ophthalmopathy.

This clonotype was found many times. The chain combines TRBV28 with TRBJ2-2; TRBD2 might be the D (6 bases). CDR1 is MDHEN and CDR2 is SYDVKM in the germline V gene. The CDR3 runs to 15 residues. V was cut by 1 base and J by 6 bases, with 12 bases left in between. The CDR3 region has the DNA TGTGCCAGCAGTTTATTTGGCAGGGAGGCCGGGGAGCTGTTTTTT. This translates into CASSLFGREAGELFF.

This clonotype was observed a few times. The chain couples TRBV9 to TRBJ2-7; D could derive from TRBD1 or TRBD2 (5 bases each). V lost 0 bases, J lost 3 bases, and 10 bases lay in between. In germline, CDR1 is SGDLS, CDR2 YYNGEE. The length of the CDR3 is 14 residues. For the CDR3, the DNA is TGTGCCAGCAGCGTAGGAGGGGTGGACTACGAGCAGTACTTC. Protein sequence: CASSVGGVDYEQYF.

This clonotype was observed a few times. This chain links TRBV20-1 with TRBJ2-1, with 14 bases matching TRBD2. V was clipped by 7 bases and J by 14 bases; unmatched bases: 7. This CDR3 has 12 residues. Germline CDR1 is DFQATT and CDR2 is SNEGSKA (reference sequence). CDR3 in amino acids: CSVTTSGRAEFF. The CDR3 region has the DNA TGCAGTGTTACGACTAGCGGGAGGGCTGAGTTCTTC.

In its sample, this clonotype was seen many times. This sequence joins TRBV20-1 and TRBJ2-4; possibly TRBD1 or TRBD2 for D (7 bases each). CDR1 and CDR2 from the germline V gene are DFQATT and SNEGSKA (reference sequence). CDR3 length equals 16 residues. Trimming cost V 3 bases and J 2 bases, with 17 bases left between them. For the CDR3, the DNA is TGCAGTGCTAGTCATTGGGAGGGGGCGACCAAAAACATTCAGTACTTC. Its translation is CSASHWEGATKNIQYF.

Many counts were recorded for this clonotype. The chain is built from TRBV27 and TRBJ2-1; D is unresolved. This CDR3 spans 14 amino acids. Germline CDR1 is MNHEY and CDR2 is SMNVEV (reference sequence). Trimming removed 4 bases at V and 8 bases at J, with 15 bases between. The CDR3 spells CASSSGQGPHEQFF. The CDR3 nucleotides read TGTGCCAGCAGTTCGGGCCAAGGGCCCCATGAGCAGTTCTTC.

In its sample, this clonotype was seen many times. The chain is built from TRBV27 and TRBJ2-5, with 8 bases aligning to TRBD2. The length of the CDR3 is 16 residues. Germline V gene sequence: CDR1 MNHEY, CDR2 SMNVEV (reference sequence). Trimming at V came to 3 bases and at J to 2 bases, leaving 8 bases not matched to a gene. For the CDR3, the DNA is TGTGCCAGCAGTTTTTCCCAAAGCGGGAGTCAAGAGACCCAGTACTTC. The encoded protein is CASSFSQSGSQETQYF.

This clonotype was detected only a few times. The V and J genes are TRBV27 and TRBJ2-7; tentatively, D is TRBD2 (7 bases). V was shortened by 0 bases and J by 6 bases, with 12 bases between the two germline ends. The germline CDR1 and CDR2 sequences are MNHEY and SMNVEV (reference sequence). This CDR3 contains 14 residues. The CDR3 region has the DNA TGTGCCAGCAGTTTATCACAGGGAGGGGGCGAGCAGTACTTC. Translated: CASSLSQGGGEQYF.

This clonotype was counted many times. This sequence joins TRBV5-1 and TRBJ2-4, with unresolved D. The CDR3 spans 16 residues. Germline-derived CDR1 and CDR2 are SGHRS and YFSETQ. With 0 bases removed from V and 0 bases from J, the gap between germline ends came to 10 bases. CDR3 loop: CASSLDGPLAKNIQYF. CDR3 coding DNA: TGCGCCAGCAGCTTGGATGGGCCCTTAGCCAAAAACATTCAGTACTTC.

This clonotype was seen ten or more times. The rearrangement uses TRBV20-1 and TRBJ2-5, with 7 bases identical to TRBD1. V gave up 5 bases and J gave up 5 bases; unmatched junction bases: 17. Germline CDR1 is DFQATT and CDR2 is SNEGSKA (reference sequence). This CDR3 has 16 residues. CDR3 bases: TGCAGTGCTCAAAATCCAAGGGACAGCCCGGGCGAGACCCAGTACTTC. As protein: CSAQNPRDSPGETQYF.

This clonotype was seen a few times. V is TRBV20-1 and J is TRBJ2-7; no definite D call. Trimming cost V 0 bases and J 3 bases, with 9 bases left between them. The CDR3 consists of 13 residues. Germline CDR1 reads DFQATT; CDR2 reads SNEGSKA (reference sequence). The CDR3 sequence is CSARDRSDYEQYF. As DNA, the CDR3 is TGCAGTGCTAGAGACAGGTCAGACTACGAGCAGTACTTC.